These 2 T cell receptor beta chains originate from one sample sequenced in a study of OX40 agonist ivuxolimab in advanced cancers. TCRdb's copy holds only in-frame clones and misses some; the assay was immunoSEQ multiplex PCR. The data show about 160,000 clones, 90% to 95% seen once. Source: CD4+ or CD8+ T cells sorted from blood, taken in a trial of the OX40 agonist ivuxolimab. The receptors derive from an adult with an advanced solid tumor such as melanoma, head and neck, liver or kidney cancer.

The chain has TRBV11-3 and TRBJ1-1; unclear D gene. Germline assignment: CDR1 SGHNT and CDR2 YENEEA. Trimming removed 3 bases from V and 1 base from J, with 6 bases in between. CDR3 length: 13 amino acids. The CDR3 region is CASSLAGNTEAFF. The CDR3 nucleotides read TGTGCCAGCAGCTTGGCGGGGAACACTGAAGCTTTCTTT. Full variable domain (rest looked up from reference TRBV11-3 and TRBJ1-1): EAGVVQSPRYKIIEKKQPVAFWCNPISGHNTLYWYLQNLGQGPELLIRYENEEAVDDSQLPKDRFSAERLKGVDSTLKIQPAELGDSAVYLCASSLAGNTEAFFGQGTRLTVV.

This chain connects TRBV2 to TRBJ1-6, with D tentatively TRBD1 (5 bases). The germline gives CDR1 SNHLY, CDR2 FYNNEI. Trimming took 4 bases from V and 3 from J, leaving 7 bases between them. The CDR3 has 14 amino acids. CDR3 DNA sequence: TGTGCCAGCAGTGCCCAGGGCTATAATTCACCCCTCCACTTT. This translates into CASSAQGYNSPLHF.